This T cell receptor beta chain stems from a study of shared clonotypes between healthy human individuals. Across the study: Per-donor plates numbered three CD4 naive, three CD4 memory, two CD8 naive and one CD8 memory.

The table came from immunoSEQ multiplex PCR; TCRdb's copy has only in-frame clones and leaves some out. This table holds 2.3 million or so clones, more than 80% found once. This receptor was identified in a man younger than 35 in good health. Some clones in this sample may be carry-over from other donors' samples. Sequencing was performed on naive CD4+ T cells from PBMCs. Subset: CD45RA+ positively selected.

Written as DNA, the CDR3 is TGTGCCAGTAGCCTACAGGGAAATTATGAAAAACTGTTTTTT. Its translation: CASSLQGNYEKLFF. The chain has TRBV19 and TRBJ1-4; possible D gene TRBD1, 6 bases. The CDR3 is made up of 14 amino acids. Germline V gives CDR1 LNHDA, CDR2 SQIVND (reference sequence). Trimming stripped 6 bases from V and 6 bases from J, with 14 bases between. The whole variable domain, filled in from reference TRBV19 and TRBJ1-4, reads DGGITQSPKYLFRKEGQNVTLSCEQNLNHDAMYWYRQDPGQGLRLIYYSQIVNDFQKGDIAEGYSVSREKKESFPLTVTSAQKNPTAFYLCASSLQGNYEKLFFGSGTQLSVL.